Each of the 32 T cell receptor beta chains below was sequenced from the same sample in a study of cytomegalovirus exposure and HLA in healthy donors. With 60 Vbeta and 13 Jbeta primers, the PCR was carried out. The method was immunoSEQ multiplex PCR; TCRdb's version includes in-frame clones alone and lacks a portion of them. The sample's table shows fewer than 200,000 clones. Sequenced input: PBMCs. The source of these receptors is a woman aged 60-70 years in good health and CMV-seronegative.

The V gene is TRBV7-3, the J gene TRBJ2-2; 9 bases are shared with TRBD2. CDR1 and CDR2 (germline): SGHTA, FQGTGA. The V gene end was trimmed by 2 bases and the J gene end by 1 base; junction bases not matched to a gene: 8. The CDR3 contains 18 residues. The DNA for the CDR3 is TGTGCCAGCAGCTTATCGGGACTAGCAGCGGGGAACACCGGGGAGCTGTTTTTT. Protein sequence: CASSLSGLAAGNTGELFF.

The rearrangement joins TRBV12-5 to TRBJ1-2, with 9 bases that match TRBD1. V lost 2 bases to trimming and J lost 7 bases; unmatched junction nucleotides: 8. The V gene's germline CDR1 is LGHNT and CDR2 FRNRAP. The CDR3 is 15 residues long. Here the CDR3 reads CASGLNRGQVGGYTF. The CDR3, as DNA: TGTGCTAGTGGTTTGAACAGGGGGCAGGTTGGTGGCTACACCTTC.

The V and J genes are TRBV7-2 and TRBJ2-5; possibly TRBD2 for D (5 bases). Trimming removed 1 base at V and 5 bases at J, with 17 bases between. In germline, CDR1 is SGHTA, CDR2 FQGNSA. The CDR3 length is 16 residues. The CDR3 bases are TGTGCCAGCAGCTTAGACGGGGTAGGGATCAGGGAGACCCAGTACTTC. It codes for CASSLDGVGIRETQYF.

The rearrangement links TRBV2 to TRBJ2-7, with TRBD2 matching 12 bases. Germline lookup yields CDR1 SNHLY and CDR2 FYNNEI. This CDR3 region has 16 residues. J gave up 2 bases and V 11 bases, and 13 bases lay outside the gene matches. The CDR3 reads CACYAGTSGFTYEQYF. The CDR3, as DNA: TGTGCCTGCTACGCGGGGACTAGCGGGTTCACCTACGAGCAGTACTTC.

The chain uses TRBV19 and TRBJ2-2; TRBD2 agrees at 7 bases. The J segment lost 0 bases and the V segment lost 2 bases, leaving 6 bases of the junction unmatched. The V gene's germline CDR1 is LNHDA and CDR2 SQIVND (reference sequence). The CDR3 loop spans 17 amino acids. This CDR3 reads CASSIYSGPTNTGELFF. CDR3 DNA sequence: TGTGCCAGTAGTATATATAGCGGGCCTACGAACACCGGGGAGCTGTTTTTT.

This sequence joins TRBV5-6 and TRBJ2-1, with D possibly matching TRBD1 (6 bases). This CDR3 has 14 amino acids. The V end was cut by 0 bases, the J end by 4 bases, with 8 bases between. CDR1 is SGHDT and CDR2 is YYEEEE in the germline V gene. The CDR3 nucleotides read TGTGCCAGCAGCTTGGTGGACAGTTACAATGAGCAGTTCTTC. This sequence encodes CASSLVDSYNEQFF.

The chain links TRBV10-2 to TRBJ2-1, with 9 bases matching TRBD2. This CDR3 contains 19 residues. The V gene's germline CDR1 is WSHSY and CDR2 SAAADI. The J segment lost 3 bases and the V segment lost 0 bases, leaving 12 bases of the junction unmatched. CDR3 DNA sequence: TGCGCCAGCAGTGAGTCCCCAATAGATAGCGGGAGTATCTACAATGAGCAGTTCTTC. Amino acids: CASSESPIDSGSIYNEQFF.

The chain's CDR3 is CASSLEPGQGAFF. The CDR3 DNA sequence: TGTGCCAGCAGCTTGGAACCGGGACAGGGGGCTTTCTTT. J is TRBJ1-1 and V is TRBV5-6; 10 nucleotides align to TRBD1. Germline loops: CDR1 SGHDT, CDR2 YYEEEE. The CDR3 has 13 amino acids. Trimming removed 0 bases from V and 11 bases from J; junction bases left unmatched: 4. Combining the CDR3 with reference TRBV5-6 and TRBJ1-1 gives the whole variable domain DAGVTQSPTHLIKTRGQQVTLRCSPKSGHDTVSWYQQALGQGPQFIFQYYEEEERQRGNFPDRFSGHQFPNYSSELNVNALLLGDSALYLCASSLEPGQGAFFGQGTRLTVV.

J is TRBJ2-1 and V is TRBV15; 11 bases are shared with TRBD2. The CDR3 has 16 amino acids. CDR1 is LNHNV and CDR2 is YYDKDF in the germline V gene (reference sequence). The V and J ends lost 4 bases and 7 bases, in that order; junction bases with no gene match: 9. CDR3 in amino acids: CATSTSLAGEGNEQFF. CDR3 DNA sequence: TGTGCCACCAGCACATCACTAGCGGGAGAGGGGAATGAGCAGTTCTTC.

V usage is TRBV29-1 and J usage is TRBJ2-1, with D unresolved. The V gene's germline CDR1 is SQVTM and CDR2 ANQGSEA. The CDR3 totals 10 residues. Trimming stripped 6 bases from V and 7 bases from J, with 7 bases between. The CDR3: CSVPQNEQFF. DNA of the CDR3: TGCAGCGTCCCACAGAATGAGCAGTTCTTC.

The J gene is TRBJ2-5, the V gene TRBV9, with TRBD2 matching over 9 bases. The CDR3 consists of 17 residues. The V gene's germline CDR1 is SGDLS and CDR2 YYNGEE. J was trimmed by 5 bases and V by 0 bases; bases with no gene match: 11. CDR3 in amino acids: CASSVGGSGGGVETQYF. The CDR3 coding sequence is TGTGCCAGCAGCGTAGGCGGTAGCGGGGGAGGGGTGGAGACCCAGTACTTC.

The chain has TRBV6-6 and TRBJ1-1; no reliable D call. The germline V gene encodes CDR1 MNHNY and CDR2 SVGAGI (reference sequence). The CDR3 spans 12 residues. V lost 4 bases and J lost 1, with 4 bases in between. CDR3 region: CASSFGNTEAFF. In nucleotides, the CDR3 is TGTGCCAGCAGTTTCGGGAACACTGAAGCTTTCTTT.

V usage is TRBV18 and J usage is TRBJ1-6, with TRBD1 matching over 7 bases. V was clipped by 3 bases and J by 5 bases; unmatched bases: 4. CDR1 and CDR2 from the germline V gene are KGHSH and LQKENI. This CDR3 is 15 amino acids long. This chain's CDR3 is CASSPPGQDNSPLHF. The CDR3 DNA follows: TGTGCCAGCTCACCGCCCGGACAGGATAATTCACCCCTCCACTTT.

This chain connects TRBV7-9 to TRBJ1-3, with 9 bases matching TRBD1. Germline trimming cut 3 bases from V and 1 base from J; bases unmatched to any gene: 1. In germline, CDR1 is SEHNR, CDR2 FQNEAQ (reference sequence). The length of the CDR3 is 15 residues. The DNA for the CDR3 is TGTGCCAGCAGCTTGGACAGGGGATCTGGAAACACCATATATTTT. This codes for CASSLDRGSGNTIYF.

The V and J genes are TRBV7-2 and TRBJ2-5; D is possibly TRBD2 (7 bases). Germline CDR1 reads SGHTA; CDR2 reads FQGNSA. Trimming stripped 7 bases from V and 1 base from J, with 16 bases between. The CDR3 has 15 amino acids. The CDR3 is CASTWGGQGQETQYF. The CDR3 DNA reads as TGTGCCAGCACGTGGGGGGGGCAGGGCCAAGAGACCCAGTACTTC. Full variable domain (rest looked up from reference TRBV7-2 and TRBJ2-5): GAGVSQSPSNKVTEKGKDVELRCDPISGHTALYWYRQSLGQGLEFLIYFQGNSAPDKSGLPSDRFSAERTGGSVSTLTIQRTQQEDSAVYLCASTWGGQGQETQYFGPGTRLLVL.

The rearrangement links TRBV5-1 to TRBJ1-1; D might be TRBD1 (5 bases). Looked up from germline, CDR1 is SGHRS and CDR2 is YFSETQ. V was shortened by 7 bases and J by 0 bases, with 19 bases between the two germline ends. This CDR3 spans 16 amino acids. The CDR3 protein is CASHTDTVSLNTEAFF. Written as DNA, the CDR3 is TGCGCCAGCCACACGGACACCGTGAGCTTGAACACTGAAGCTTTCTTT.

The chain recombines TRBV18 with TRBJ1-1; 9 bases are a match to TRBD1. The CDR3 length is 15 residues. The V gene's germline CDR1 is KGHSH and CDR2 LQKENI. J gave up 0 bases and V 5 bases, and 4 bases lay outside the gene matches. The CDR3 loop is CASSTGQGMNTEAFF. CDR3 DNA sequence: TGTGCCAGCTCAACCGGACAGGGGATGAACACTGAAGCTTTCTTT.

The V call is TRBV10-3, the J call TRBJ2-5; 8 bases are a match to TRBD1. The CDR3 extends over 17 amino acids. Per the germline V gene, CDR1 is ENHRY and CDR2 is SYGVKD. After removal of 3 bases from V and 5 bases from J, the junction contained 14 bases not matched to a gene. Here the CDR3 reads CAISEGQGAGPGETQYF. As DNA, the CDR3 is TGTGCCATCAGTGAAGGGCAGGGGGCCGGCCCTGGCGAGACCCAGTACTTC.

This rearrangement joins TRBV7-6 to TRBJ2-7; 10 bases are a match to TRBD2. This CDR3 has 15 amino acids. Trimming cost V 5 bases and J 9 bases; bases outside gene matches: 13. Germline loops: CDR1 SGHVS, CDR2 FNYEAQ. CDR3 in DNA: TGTGCCAGCAGCCCCCCAGCGGGAGGGCCAGATGGGCAGTACTTC. It is translated as CASSPPAGGPDGQYF.

The chain has TRBV5-4 and TRBJ2-1, with 14 bases lining up with TRBD2. Germline V gene lookup returns CDR1 SGHNT and CDR2 YYREEE (reference sequence). After removal of 3 bases from V and 10 bases from J, the junction contained 9 bases not matched to a gene. This CDR3 spans 16 amino acids. As DNA, the CDR3 is TGTGCCAGCAGCTCTCCGACTAGCGGGGGGGCCGGGGAGCAGTTCTTC. As protein: CASSSPTSGGAGEQFF.

V usage is TRBV5-6 and J usage is TRBJ1-2; TRBD1 matches 12 bases. CDR1 is SGHDT and CDR2 is YYEEEE in the germline V gene. This CDR3 has 17 residues. V lost 4 bases to trimming and J lost 1 base; unmatched junction nucleotides: 8. CDR3 region: CASSVGTGGLSNYGYTF. The DNA of the CDR3 is TGTGCCAGCAGCGTTGGGACAGGGGGCCTTAGTAACTATGGCTACACCTTC.

The chain is built from TRBV6-1 and TRBJ2-2; D gene ambiguous. This CDR3 comprises 14 residues. Germline V lookup: CDR1 MNHNS, CDR2 SASEGT. The V gene lost 8 bases and the J gene lost 4 bases, with 14 bases spanning the gap. CDR3 bases: TGTGCCAGCGGTTCCTCCTTGAGCACCGGGGAGCTGTTTTTT. It is translated as CASGSSLSTGELFF.

This rearrangement joins TRBV15 to TRBJ2-7; the match to TRBD1 covers 8 bases. The CDR3 sequence is 13 residues long. Per germline, CDR1 LNHNV and CDR2 YYDKDF (reference sequence). Trimming cost V 1 base and J 6 bases; bases outside gene matches: 2. CDR3 in DNA: TGTGCCACCAGCAGAGGAACAGGGGGCGAGCAGTACTTC. Translating gives CATSRGTGGEQYF.

The J gene is TRBJ1-1, the V gene TRBV11-1, with a weak D call TRBD1 (5 bases). The CDR3 consists of 14 residues. V was cut by 2 bases and J by 1 base, with 8 bases left in between. From germline, CDR1 is SGHAT and CDR2 FQDESV (reference sequence). The CDR3 spells CASSLRGKNTEAFF. DNA for the CDR3: TGTGCCAGCAGCTTACGGGGGAAGAACACTGAAGCTTTCTTT.

This chain links TRBV7-2 with TRBJ1-6, with D tentatively TRBD1 (5 bases). This CDR3 has 14 residues. The V and J ends lost 4 bases and 5 bases respectively, with 9 bases between them. Looked up from germline, CDR1 is SGHTA and CDR2 is FQGNSA. CDR3 in amino acids: CASSSGRHNSPLHF. DNA for the CDR3: TGTGCCAGCAGCTCAGGGCGCCATAATTCACCCCTCCACTTT.

This chain connects TRBV7-2 to TRBJ1-4, with 10 bases aligning to TRBD1. CDR1 SGHTA and CDR2 FQGNSA come from the germline V gene. After removal of 4 bases from V and 7 bases from J, the junction contained 9 bases not matched to a gene. The CDR3 extends over 16 amino acids. The CDR3 nucleotides read TGTGCCAGCAGCTGGATACCGGGACAGGGGACTGAAAAACTGTTTTTT. Translation gives CASSWIPGQGTEKLFF.

CDR3 loop: CASSLQTGDRYGYTF. The CDR3 nucleotides read TGTGCCAGTAGTTTGCAGACAGGGGATCGGTATGGCTACACCTTC. The chain carries TRBV19 and TRBJ1-2; TRBD1 agrees at 8 bases. Unmatched junction bases numbered 10, after V lost 5 bases and J lost 5 bases. This CDR3 contains 15 residues. Germline V gene data show CDR1 as LNHDA and CDR2 as SQIVND (reference sequence).

V is TRBV25-1 and J is TRBJ1-1, with 7 bases fitting TRBD1. The CDR3 has 15 residues. The V and J ends lost 7 bases and 1 base, in that order; junction bases with no gene match: 9. The germline V gene has CDR1 MGHDK and CDR2 SYGVNS. In DNA, the CDR3 is TGTGCCAGCACACCCTCCGGGACAGCGAACACTGAAGCTTTCTTT. Residues: CASTPSGTANTEAFF.

V is TRBV5-4 and J is TRBJ1-1; 12 bases fit TRBD1. V lost 5 bases, J lost 3 bases, and 5 bases stayed unmatched. This CDR3 region has 15 residues. Germline values: CDR1 SGHNT, CDR2 YYREEE (reference sequence). This CDR3 reads CASSGTGGADTEAFF. CDR3 sequence (DNA): TGTGCCAGCAGTGGGACAGGGGGCGCCGACACTGAAGCTTTCTTT.

The CDR3 DNA reads TGTGCCAGCAGGGACAGAGAGAACACTGAAGCTTTCTTT. This codes for CASRDRENTEAFF. This chain connects TRBV2 to TRBJ1-1; a weak D match, TRBD1 (6 bases). Germline values: CDR1 SNHLY, CDR2 FYNNEI. V was clipped by 6 bases and J by 1 base, with 9 bases between them. The length of the CDR3 is 13 residues.

The chain joins TRBV7-3 to TRBJ1-1, with 7 bases identical to TRBD1. The CDR3 totals 13 residues. V dropped 5 bases and J dropped 5; count of bases not matched to a gene: 5. CDR1 and CDR2 (germline): SGHTA, FQGTGA. The CDR3 loop reads CASSLDRATEAFF. DNA of the CDR3: TGTGCCAGCAGCCTCGACAGGGCGACTGAAGCTTTCTTT.

The chain links TRBV6-5 to TRBJ1-2; the D gene is possibly TRBD1 (5 bases). V was pared by 0 bases and J by 5 bases, with 7 bases between. Germline assignment: CDR1 MNHEY and CDR2 SVGAGI. The CDR3 contains 13 residues. The DNA for the CDR3 is TGTGCCAGCAGTTACTCCAGGGCTTATGGCTACACCTTC. Translation gives CASSYSRAYGYTF.